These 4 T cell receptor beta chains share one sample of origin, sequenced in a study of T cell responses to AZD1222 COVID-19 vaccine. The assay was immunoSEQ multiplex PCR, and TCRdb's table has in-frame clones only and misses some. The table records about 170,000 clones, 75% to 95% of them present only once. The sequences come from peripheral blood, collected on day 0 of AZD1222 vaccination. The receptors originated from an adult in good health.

CDR3 coding DNA: TGTGCCAGCAGCCCCGCCGATAACTATGGCTACACCTTC. Protein: CASSPADNYGYTF. The chain employs TRBV6-5 and TRBJ1-2; no definite D call. The V end lost 6 bases, the J end lost 1 base, and 9 bases lay between the germline ends. There are 13 residues in the CDR3. Germline V gene data show CDR1 as MNHEY and CDR2 as SVGAGI.

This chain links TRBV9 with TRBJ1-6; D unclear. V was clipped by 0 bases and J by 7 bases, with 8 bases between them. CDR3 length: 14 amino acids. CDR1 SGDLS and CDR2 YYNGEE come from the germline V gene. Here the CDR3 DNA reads TGTGCCAGCAGCGTAGACACGGCGAATTCACCCCTCCACTTT. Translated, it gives CASSVDTANSPLHF.

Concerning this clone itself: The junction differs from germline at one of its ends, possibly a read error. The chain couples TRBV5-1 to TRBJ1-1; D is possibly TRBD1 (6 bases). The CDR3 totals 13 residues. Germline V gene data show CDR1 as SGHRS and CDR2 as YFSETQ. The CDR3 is CASSLGTNNEAFF. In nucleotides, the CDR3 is TGCGCCAGCAGCCTCGGGACAAACAATGAAGCTTTCTTT.

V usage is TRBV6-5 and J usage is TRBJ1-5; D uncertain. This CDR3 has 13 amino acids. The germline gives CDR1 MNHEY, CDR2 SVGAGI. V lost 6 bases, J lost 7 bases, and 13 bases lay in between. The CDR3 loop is CASRTEGTQPQHF. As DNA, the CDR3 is TGTGCCAGCAGAACCGAGGGCACCCAGCCCCAGCATTTT.